The 32 T cell receptor beta chains presented below share a single source sample, sequenced in a study of human T cells and chemical hapten exposure. TCRdb itself ran the RACE reads through MiXCR, one entry per CDR3 protein. In the table there are 55,000 to 75,000 distinct CDR3 sequences, roughly an eighth of which are singletons. Specified time point: patch test 3, about 24 weeks after DPC sensitization. The treatment denotes: therapeutic diphenylcyclopropenone sensitization with weekly scalp DPC. The specimen comprised whole blood, sampled in connection with sensitization to the hapten diphenylcyclopropenone (DPC). All receptors derive from a man aged 25-45 years with alopecia areata. Some clones in this sample may be carry-over from other donors' samples.

This clonotype was found a few times. The rearrangement links TRBV28 to TRBJ2-1; 12 bases are shared with TRBD2. The CDR3 consists of 17 residues. V gave up 3 bases and J gave up 6 bases; unmatched junction bases: 9. In germline, CDR1 is MDHEN, CDR2 SYDVKM. CDR3 coding DNA: TGTGCCAGCAGTTTTGAACTAGCGGGGGGCTGGGGCAATGAGCAGTTCTTC. Amino acids: CASSFELAGGWGNEQFF.

This clonotype has a handful of counts. The chain carries TRBV6-2 or TRBV6-3 and TRBJ2-1, with D maybe TRBD2 (5 bases). In germline, CDR1 is MNHEY, CDR2 SVGEGT. Trimming cost V 2 bases and J 0 bases, with 11 bases left between them. The CDR3 covers 16 residues. DNA of the CDR3: TGTGCCAGCAGTTACCGCGTGAGGGTCTCCTACAATGAGCAGTTCTTC. Translation gives CASSYRVRVSYNEQFF.

The chain combines TRBV20-1 with TRBJ1-1, with D tentatively TRBD1 (5 bases). V was trimmed by 7 bases and J by 1 base, leaving 7 bases between them. CDR1 and CDR2 from the germline V gene are DFQATT and SNEGSKA (reference sequence). The length of the CDR3 is 11 residues. As DNA, the CDR3 is TGCAGTGGAGACAGGAACACTGAAGCTTTCTTT. Translating gives CSGDRNTEAFF.

The rearrangement uses TRBV28 and TRBJ2-3; maybe TRBD1 (6 bases). V gave up 9 bases and J gave up 7 bases, with 14 bases separating them. Per germline, CDR1 MDHEN and CDR2 SYDVKM. The CDR3 covers 12 residues. CDR3 sequence: CARMEQGHTQYF. In DNA form, the CDR3 reads TGTGCCAGGATGGAACAGGGACATACGCAGTATTTT.

This clonotype was detected only once. The V call is TRBV18, the J call TRBJ1-4, with D possibly being TRBD1 (5 bases). V was trimmed by 3 bases and J by 4 bases, leaving 12 bases between them. In germline, CDR1 is KGHSH, CDR2 LQKENI. The CDR3 spans 15 residues. The CDR3 DNA reads as TGTGCCAGCTCACCCCTCCAGGGACTTAATGAAAAACTGTTTTTT. This codes for CASSPLQGLNEKLFF.

This chain joins TRBV7-2 and TRBJ1-1; TRBD1 matches 10 bases. The junction had 11 bases not matched to a gene; V was cut back by 2 bases and J by 5 bases. Germline CDR1 reads SGHTA; CDR2 reads FQGNSA. The CDR3 loop spans 17 amino acids. CDR3 sequence (DNA): TGTGCCAGCAGCTTATTGGCGGACAGGGGGAGAGGAACTGAAGCTTTCTTT. It yields the protein CASSLLADRGRGTEAFF.

This clonotype turned up a few times. The V and J genes are TRBV7-8 and TRBJ1-4; perhaps TRBD1 as D (6 bases). Germline CDR1 SGHVS, CDR2 FQNEAQ. The CDR3 has 15 amino acids. V was shortened by 5 bases and J by 9 bases, with 19 bases between the two germline ends. The CDR3 DNA is TGTGCCAGCAGCCTCCGGGGTCAGGGGCCTAAAAAACTGTTTTTT. This codes for CASSLRGQGPKKLFF.

This clonotype was counted only a few times. The chain couples TRBV24-1 to TRBJ1-2; D not resolved. Germline V gives CDR1 KGHDR, CDR2 SFDVKD. This CDR3 has 13 amino acids. The germline V and J ends were trimmed by 1 base and 8 bases, with 10 bases remaining between them. The CDR3 nucleotides read TGTGCCACCAGTGATTTTTCAGGAAGAGGCTACACCTTC. Translating it yields CATSDFSGRGYTF.

This clonotype was counted ten times or more. The genes are TRBV10-3 and TRBJ1-2; no definite D call. The CDR3 consists of 12 residues. V was clipped by 8 bases and J by 8 bases, with 15 bases between them. Germline V CDR1 and CDR2: ENHRY, SYGVKD. DNA of the CDR3: TGTGCCATCGATGCAGTCAGCGGCGGCTACACCTTC. This encodes CAIDAVSGGYTF.

This chain links TRBV12-3 or TRBV12-4 with TRBJ1-2; no clear D. V lost 1 base, J lost 4 bases, and 7 bases lay in between. The CDR3 has 13 residues. CDR3 loop: CASSLGPSYGYTF. Here the CDR3 DNA reads TGTGCCAGCAGTTTAGGCCCCAGCTATGGCTACACCTTC.

At least ten counts were recorded for this clonotype. The chain has TRBV11-2 and TRBJ1-2, with 10 bases identical to TRBD1. The ends lost 1 base at V and 8 bases at J; junction bases unmatched: 4. There are 14 residues in the CDR3. Per the germline V gene, CDR1 is SGHAT and CDR2 is FQNNGV. The CDR3 DNA is TGTGCCAGCAGCTTAGGGACAGGGGGTGACGGCTACACCTTC. This codes for CASSLGTGGDGYTF. The full variable domain, rest sourced from reference TRBV11-2 and TRBJ1-2, is EAGVAQSPRYKIIEKRQSVAFWCNPISGHATLYWYQQILGQGPKLLIQFQNNGVVDDSQLPKDRFSAERLKGVDSTLKIQPAKLEDSAVYLCASSLGTGGDGYTFGSGTRLTVV.

J is TRBJ1-4 and V is TRBV2; no reliable D call. CDR1 is SNHLY, CDR2 FYNNEI, per germline. CDR3 length equals 13 residues. V was cut by 3 bases and J by 4 bases, with 6 bases left in between. The CDR3 DNA sequence: TGTGCCAGCAGTGACGGGGTTAATGAAAAACTGTTTTTT. Amino acids: CASSDGVNEKLFF. The whole variable domain, remainder taken from reference TRBV2 and TRBJ1-4, is EPEVTQTPSHQVTQMGQEVILRCVPISNHLYFYWYRQILGQKVEFLVSFYNNEISEKSEIFDDQFSVERPDGSNFTLKIRSTKLEDSAMYFCASSDGVNEKLFFGSGTQLSVL.

This chain uses TRBV28 with TRBJ2-7; tentatively, D is TRBD1 (5 bases). Germline V gene sequence: CDR1 MDHEN, CDR2 SYDVKM. CDR3 length equals 12 residues. With 5 bases removed from V and 7 bases from J, the gap between germline ends came to 12 bases. As DNA, the CDR3 is TGTGCCAGCAGTCAAATGCGACAGGAGCAGTACTTC. Its protein is CASSQMRQEQYF.

This clonotype was recorded only once. The chain carries TRBV5-1 and TRBJ1-5; D may be TRBD1 (5 bases). There are 13 residues in the CDR3. V lost 5 bases and J 8 bases, leaving 14 bases between the germline ends. Germline CDR1 is SGHRS and CDR2 is YFSETQ. CDR3 protein: CASRGEGKKPQHF. The DNA of the CDR3 is TGCGCCAGCAGAGGGGAGGGGAAGAAGCCCCAGCATTTT.

In this sample, this clonotype turned up a few times. The chain combines TRBV7-2 with TRBJ1-5; D is ambiguous. CDR3 length: 16 amino acids. Germline assignment: CDR1 SGHTA and CDR2 FQGNSA. V was pared by 1 base and J by 0 bases, with 10 bases between. CDR3 sequence (DNA): TGTGCCAGCAGCTTAGGTGACGCAAATAGCAATCAGCCCCAGCATTTT. Protein product: CASSLGDANSNQPQHF.

The sample holds a few counts of this clonotype. The CDR3 protein is CASSSPGSGGARNEQFF. In DNA form, the CDR3 reads TGTGCCAGCAGTTCCCCGGGTAGCGGGGGGGCACGCAATGAGCAGTTCTTC. This chain uses TRBV12-3 or TRBV12-4 with TRBJ2-1; 11 bases map to TRBD2. The CDR3 has 17 amino acids. Trimming at V came to 4 bases and at J to 6 bases, leaving 11 bases not matched to a gene.

This clonotype was recorded many times. This chain uses TRBV12-3 or TRBV12-4 with TRBJ1-1, with TRBD1 matching 10 bases. V shed 5 bases and J 12 bases; nucleotides not matched to a gene: 12. This CDR3 is 14 amino acids long. The CDR3 DNA reads TGTGCCAGCAGTCCGGCCGGGACAGGGGCTACGACTTTCTTT. It codes for CASSPAGTGATTFF.

V gene TRBV2 combines with J gene TRBJ1-5, with 7 bases fitting TRBD1. The CDR3 is made up of 13 amino acids. CDR1 is SNHLY, CDR2 FYNNEI, per germline. V trimming: 4 bases; J trimming: 7 bases; junction bases outside the gene matches: 4. CDR3 coding DNA: TGTGCCAGCAGTGTAACAGGGGTACAGCCCCAGCATTTT. As protein: CASSVTGVQPQHF.

This clonotype appeared many times. J is TRBJ1-5 and V is TRBV20-1, with 7 nucleotides matching TRBD1. Per germline, CDR1 DFQATT and CDR2 SNEGSKA (reference sequence). With 5 bases clipped from V and 6 bases from J, the junction kept 13 bases outside the gene matches. The CDR3 covers 15 residues. CDR3 amino acids: CSAGGTQGDRQPQHF. The CDR3 region has the DNA TGCAGTGCTGGCGGTACTCAGGGGGATCGTCAGCCCCAGCATTTT.

This clonotype was observed at least ten times. The chain has TRBV28 and TRBJ1-4; 7 nucleotides align to TRBD1. The CDR3 is made up of 13 amino acids. Germline V gene sequence: CDR1 MDHEN, CDR2 SYDVKM. The junction had 5 bases not matched to a gene; V was cut back by 10 bases and J by 3 bases. CDR3 sequence (DNA): TGTGCCACCCGGGACAGATCTAATGAAAAACTGTTTTTT. Translated: CATRDRSNEKLFF.

The J gene is TRBJ2-5, the V gene TRBV29-1, with TRBD1 matching 8 bases. The germline CDR1 and CDR2 sequences are SQVTM and ANQGSEA. The CDR3 has 12 residues. V gave up 7 bases and J gave up 5 bases; unmatched junction bases: 6. CDR3 amino acids: CSAYRGDETQYF. The CDR3 coding sequence is TGCAGCGCTTACAGGGGGGACGAGACCCAGTACTTC.

This chain connects TRBV12-3 or TRBV12-4 to TRBJ2-3; 8 bases line up with TRBD2. With 5 bases clipped from V and 2 bases from J, the junction kept 12 bases outside the gene matches. The CDR3 spans 17 residues. As DNA, the CDR3 is TGTGCCAGCAGTAAACGCAGGGGAGCGGGGGACACAGATACGCAGTATTTT. It encodes CASSKRRGAGDTDTQYF.

The chain couples TRBV7-9 to TRBJ1-6; D is undetermined. The germline CDR1 and CDR2 sequences are SEHNR and FQNEAQ (reference sequence). This CDR3 has 16 amino acids. The V and J ends lost 1 base and 10 bases respectively, with 17 bases between them. The CDR3 protein is CASSLEGEILESPLHF. CDR3 coding DNA: TGTGCCAGCAGCTTAGAAGGCGAGATTTTGGAATCACCCCTCCACTTT.

This clonotype was counted ten times or more. The chain's CDR3 is CASSETWGRVSGELFF. The CDR3 coding sequence is TGTGCCAGCAGTGAAACGTGGGGGCGGGTCTCCGGGGAGCTGTTTTTT. The V call is TRBV6-1, the J call TRBJ2-2; a possible D gene is TRBD1 (6 bases). Germline-derived CDR1 and CDR2 are MNHNS and SASEGT. The CDR3 extends over 16 amino acids. V was cut by 2 bases and J by 6 bases, with 16 bases left in between.

The chain couples TRBV7-2 to TRBJ1-2; D is undetermined. Germline V lookup: CDR1 SGHTA, CDR2 FQGNSA. V shed 4 bases and J shed 9 bases, with 12 bases lying between them. The CDR3 length is 12 residues. CDR3 in amino acids: CASSSSRSSYTF. CDR3 nucleotide sequence: TGTGCCAGCAGCTCGTCCCGGAGTAGCTACACCTTC.

This clonotype occurred many times. The V gene is TRBV12-3 or TRBV12-4, the J gene TRBJ2-3; 10 nucleotides align to TRBD2. J lost 4 bases, V lost 3 bases, and 13 bases had no gene match. This CDR3 has 18 amino acids. CDR3 bases: TGTGCCAGCAGTTTTGGACTAGCGGTCTCCCCATCCGCAGATACGCAGTATTTT. Amino acids: CASSFGLAVSPSADTQYF.

This clonotype was seen more than once but under ten times. This sequence joins TRBV2 and TRBJ2-6, with D tentatively TRBD1 (5 bases). The germline CDR1 and CDR2 sequences are SNHLY and FYNNEI. V gave up 10 bases and J gave up 1 base, with 11 bases separating them. The CDR3 totals 14 residues. The DNA for the CDR3 is TGTGCCAACATCGCAGGGTCTGGGGCCAACGTCCTGACTTTC. Amino acid sequence: CANIAGSGANVLTF.

The chain recombines TRBV12-3 or TRBV12-4 with TRBJ2-3; 12 bases are a match to TRBD2. There are 15 residues in the CDR3. After removal of 6 bases from V and 4 bases from J, the junction contained 5 bases not matched to a gene. CDR3 region: CASRPSGGAPDTQYF. CDR3 sequence (DNA): TGTGCCAGCAGACCTAGCGGGGGGGCCCCAGATACGCAGTATTTT.

In this sample, this clonotype turned up many times. This sequence joins TRBV7-6 and TRBJ2-5; 14 bases are a match to TRBD2. This CDR3 has 18 residues. The germline gives CDR1 SGHVS, CDR2 FNYEAQ. Trimming took 5 bases from V and 0 from J; bases not matched to a gene: 8. The CDR3 protein is CASSPRLAGGRDQETQYF. DNA for the CDR3: TGTGCCAGCAGCCCCCGACTAGCGGGGGGGAGGGACCAAGAGACCCAGTACTTC.

This clonotype has a handful of counts. The J gene is TRBJ1-1, the V gene TRBV2; a possible D gene is TRBD1 (5 bases). V dropped 6 bases and J dropped 0 bases, with 17 bases sitting between them. The V gene's germline CDR1 is SNHLY and CDR2 FYNNEI. This CDR3 comprises 16 residues. The CDR3 DNA is TGTGCCAGCAGAGCCGGGACGGCTTGGATGAACACTGAAGCTTTCTTT. Translating gives CASRAGTAWMNTEAFF. Combining the CDR3 with reference TRBV2 and TRBJ1-1 gives the whole variable domain EPEVTQTPSHQVTQMGQEVILRCVPISNHLYFYWYRQILGQKVEFLVSFYNNEISEKSEIFDDQFSVERPDGSNFTLKIRSTKLEDSAMYFCASRAGTAWMNTEAFFGQGTRLTVV.

V usage is TRBV7-6 and J usage is TRBJ1-5; D is unresolved. The V end lost 5 bases, the J end lost 6 bases, and 17 bases lay between the germline ends. Germline V gene sequence: CDR1 SGHVS, CDR2 FNYEAQ. CDR3 length equals 15 residues. The CDR3 DNA is TGTGCCAGCAGCCTATCCGGGCGGGAGGCTCAGCCCCAGCATTTT. Its translation is CASSLSGREAQPQHF.

This clonotype was observed a few times. The V gene is TRBV20-1, the J gene TRBJ2-7; D gene uncertain. Per the germline V gene, CDR1 is DFQATT and CDR2 is SNEGSKA (reference sequence). CDR3 length: 12 residues. Trimming pared 6 bases from V and 2 bases from J, leaving 11 bases between. The CDR3 spells CSATTAPYEQYF. In nucleotides, the CDR3 is TGCAGTGCCACGACTGCCCCCTACGAGCAGTACTTC.